This TCR beta chain emerged from a study of shared clonotypes between healthy human individuals. Study background: A few men and a couple of women, aged 18 to 49, were donors. Whole-study results and caveats: Deeper or shallower sequencing was expected to change how clonotypes are shared among donors.

In the original workflow: Filtering differed, since immunoSEQ gave only junction sequences and no quality scores. Libraries were prepared by immunoSEQ multiplex PCR; TCRdb keeps only in-frame clonotypes and omits some of them. That table supplies the V and J calls and clone size; D and trimming were determined from the DNA. The table has roughly 500,000 clones, around 79% seen once. The CDR3 contains 13 residues. Germline V gene sequence: CDR1 SGHTA, CDR2 FQGNSA. V dropped 5 bases and J dropped 6; count of bases not matched to a gene: 5. Regarding this clone: The antigen is not known. Other DNA sequences within the sample encode an identical CDR3.

This chain connects TRBV7-2 to TRBJ2-3; 7 nucleotides line up with TRBD2. This sequence was found in a woman aged 40 to 49 in good health. Some clones in this sample may be carry-over from other donors' samples. Material for sequencing was PBMCs. The CDR3 region is CASSLLASDTQYF. The CDR3, as DNA: TGTGCCAGCAGCCTACTAGCGTCCGATACGCAGTATTTT.